The 26 T cell receptor beta chains presented below share a single source sample, sequenced in a study of blood T cell repertoires in COVID-19. Assay: immunoSEQ multiplex PCR; the TCRdb copy retains only in-frame clones and omits some. The repertoire consists of 300,000 to 350,000 clones, with 90% occurring once and the leading ten covering roughly 2.8%. Sequences were obtained from peripheral blood. These receptors were obtained from a woman aged 25 to 39 with COVID-19, enrolled during active disease.

The genes are TRBV15 and TRBJ2-3; 10 bases agree with TRBD2. The CDR3 totals 17 residues. Trimming took 0 bases from V and 2 from J; bases not matched to a gene: 5. CDR1 is LNHNV and CDR2 is YYDKDF in the germline V gene (reference sequence). The CDR3 nucleotides read TGTGCCACCAGCAGAGATAGGGGACTAGCGTACACAGATACGCAGTATTTT. Its protein product is CATSRDRGLAYTDTQYF.

This clone was seen once. Written as DNA, the CDR3 is TGTGCCAGCAGCCTTCGGGGTAACATGAACACTGAAGCTTTCTTT. This encodes CASSLRGNMNTEAFF. The J gene is TRBJ1-1, the V gene TRBV3-1 (or the pseudogene TRBV3-2); the D is unclear. With 4 bases removed from V and 0 bases from J, the gap between germline ends came to 12 bases. The germline CDR1 and CDR2 sequences are LGHDT and YNNKEL (reference sequence). The CDR3 consists of 15 residues.

V and J are TRBV7-7 and TRBJ1-4; TRBD1 aligns across 9 bases. CDR3 length equals 15 residues. Per germline, CDR1 SSHAT and CDR2 FNYEAQ (reference sequence). The trim removed 2 bases at V and 8 bases at J, leaving 6 bases unmatched. Here the CDR3 reads CASSLRTGAGEKLFF. The CDR3 region has the DNA TGTGCCAGCAGCTTAAGGACAGGGGCAGGCGAAAAACTGTTTTTT.

This clone showed up many times. The chain links TRBV29-1 to TRBJ1-2, with 8 bases matching TRBD1. V trimming: 7 bases; J trimming: 5 bases; junction bases outside the gene matches: 9. The CDR3 length is 13 residues. Per the germline V gene, CDR1 is SQVTM and CDR2 is ANQGSEA. The CDR3 protein is CSASTGVQYGYTF. For the CDR3, the DNA is TGCAGCGCATCGACAGGGGTCCAGTATGGCTACACCTTC.

This clone was observed a few times. V is TRBV7-2 and J is TRBJ2-7; 9 bases line up with TRBD2. The V and J ends lost 0 bases and 6 bases, in that order; junction bases with no gene match: 6. The CDR3 is 15 residues long. Per the germline V gene, CDR1 is SGHTA and CDR2 is FQGNSA. DNA of the CDR3: TGTGCCAGCAGCTTAGCGAGTAGCGGGAGCATCGAGCAGTACTTC. It yields the protein CASSLASSGSIEQYF.

The chain couples TRBV19 to TRBJ1-1; 8 bases are shared with TRBD1. With 4 bases clipped from V and 1 base from J, the junction kept 2 bases outside the gene matches. The germline V gene encodes CDR1 LNHDA and CDR2 SQIVND (reference sequence). The CDR3 runs to 14 residues. CDR3: CASSRDRRNTEAFF. As DNA, the CDR3 is TGTGCCAGTAGTAGGGACAGGAGGAACACTGAAGCTTTCTTT.

This clone was seen more than once but under ten times. This rearrangement joins TRBV2 to TRBJ2-1; TRBD2 might be the D (7 bases). Looked up from germline, CDR1 is SNHLY and CDR2 is FYNNEI. V lost 4 bases and J 5 bases, leaving 12 bases between the germline ends. The CDR3 length is 14 residues. CDR3 sequence (DNA): TGTGCCAGCAGTGTGGGGGGGCGGAACAATGAGCAGTTCTTC. It is translated as CASSVGGRNNEQFF.

The chain carries TRBV5-1 and TRBJ2-7, with no clear D. V lost 0 bases to trimming and J lost 2 bases, with 9 bases between them. CDR3 length: 14 amino acids. The germline V gene encodes CDR1 SGHRS and CDR2 YFSETQ. This CDR3 is CASSLAGTTYEQYF. The CDR3 nucleotides are TGCGCCAGCAGCTTGGCCGGCACTACCTACGAGCAGTACTTC.

This chain connects TRBV19 to TRBJ1-2; no reliable D call. Germline CDR1 and CDR2: LNHDA and SQIVND (reference sequence). CDR3 length: 13 residues. The V gene lost 6 bases and the J gene lost 3 bases, with 11 bases spanning the gap. The CDR3 nucleotides read TGTGCCAGTAGGGATTGGGAGGACTATGGCTACACCTTC. Amino acid sequence: CASRDWEDYGYTF.

The V and J genes are TRBV7-2 and TRBJ1-5; maybe TRBD1 (5 bases). Germline lookup yields CDR1 SGHTA and CDR2 FQGNSA. Trimming removed 0 bases from V and 4 bases from J, with 10 bases in between. This CDR3 has 15 residues. For the CDR3, the DNA is TGTGCCAGCAGCTTAGCGTCGGCAGGGAATCAGCCCCAGCATTTT. The encoded protein is CASSLASAGNQPQHF.

The CDR3 is CASSSERSYEQYF. CDR3 DNA sequence: TGTGCCAGCAGTTCTGAGCGATCCTACGAGCAGTACTTC. The V gene is TRBV27, the J gene TRBJ2-7; D call uncertain. The CDR3 is 13 amino acids. The V end was cut by 4 bases, the J end by 1 base, with 8 bases between. The germline gives CDR1 MNHEY, CDR2 SMNVEV (reference sequence).

The rearrangement joins TRBV20-1 to TRBJ2-5, with D uncertain. The CDR3 consists of 10 residues. Germline V gene sequence: CDR1 DFQATT, CDR2 SNEGSKA (reference sequence). The V and J ends lost 5 bases and 2 bases respectively, with 3 bases between them. CDR3 in amino acids: CSAVQETQYF. The CDR3 DNA follows: TGCAGTGCTGTACAAGAGACCCAGTACTTC.

The CDR3, as DNA: TGTGCCAGCATGCAATCCTGGGGAGAAATCACCTACGAGCAGTACTTC. It translates to CASMQSWGEITYEQYF. The rearrangement uses TRBV5-6 and TRBJ2-7; TRBD2 is a possible D gene (5 bases). The CDR3 has 16 amino acids. Germline V gene sequence: CDR1 SGHDT, CDR2 YYEEEE. V lost 6 bases to trimming and J lost 2 bases, with 21 bases between them.

Remarks on this clone: This sample includes further DNA sequences coding for the same CDR3. This CDR3 reads CASSLGGYSNQPQHF. The CDR3 DNA reads TGTGCCAGCAGCTTAGGGGGCTATAGCAATCAGCCCCAGCATTTT. The chain recombines TRBV7-9 with TRBJ1-5; the D gene is possibly TRBD1 (5 bases). Germline V CDR1 and CDR2: SEHNR, FQNEAQ (reference sequence). The CDR3 totals 15 residues. Trimming took 1 base from V and 0 from J, leaving 7 bases between them.

V is TRBV5-1 and J is TRBJ2-3; 10 bases align to TRBD2. This CDR3 spans 17 amino acids. The J segment lost 5 bases and the V segment lost 3 bases, leaving 12 bases of the junction unmatched. Looked up from germline, CDR1 is SGHRS and CDR2 is YFSETQ. CDR3 in amino acids: CASSSGGLAGARDTQYF. CDR3 sequence (DNA): TGCGCCAGCAGCTCTGGAGGCCTAGCGGGAGCAAGAGATACGCAGTATTTT.

V usage is TRBV5-8 and J usage is TRBJ1-2; possible D gene TRBD1, 5 bases. Deletions cut 2 bases from V and 4 bases from J, with 15 bases between. This CDR3 is 15 amino acids long. Per germline, CDR1 SGHTS and CDR2 YDEGEE. CDR3 sequence reads: CASSLGTGAFYGYTF. The CDR3 nucleotides read TGTGCCAGCAGCTTAGGGACGGGAGCTTTCTATGGCTACACCTTC.

The chain combines TRBV5-1 with TRBJ2-1; 8 positions agree with TRBD1. With 4 bases clipped from V and 4 bases from J, the junction kept 10 bases outside the gene matches. The CDR3 loop spans 16 amino acids. Germline values: CDR1 SGHRS, CDR2 YFSETQ. DNA for the CDR3: TGCGCCAGCAGCGCCCAAACCGGGACAGGTTACAATGAGCAGTTCTTC. Its protein is CASSAQTGTGYNEQFF.

The chain joins TRBV28 to TRBJ2-1; 13 nucleotides align to TRBD2. J lost 2 bases, V lost 7 bases, and 17 bases had no gene match. Germline lookup yields CDR1 MDHEN and CDR2 SYDVKM. The CDR3 spans 20 residues. The CDR3: CASIQTGLAGRGPPYNEQFF. CDR3 DNA: TGTGCCAGCATCCAAACGGGACTAGCGGGGAGGGGGCCTCCCTACAATGAGCAGTTCTTC.

This sequence joins TRBV28 and TRBJ2-1, with TRBD2 matching over 7 bases. V was clipped by 6 bases and J by 1 base; unmatched bases: 15. This CDR3 contains 18 residues. Germline CDR1 and CDR2: MDHEN and SYDVKM. Here the CDR3 reads CASRSLASGHISYNEQFF. The CDR3 coding sequence is TGTGCCAGCAGATCCTTAGCTAGCGGACATATTTCCTACAATGAGCAGTTCTTC.

The rearrangement uses TRBV5-1 and TRBJ1-2, with D uncertain. Trimming took off 6 bases at V and 0 bases at J, with 15 bases between the two ends. The CDR3 extends over 15 amino acids. The germline V gene has CDR1 SGHRS and CDR2 YFSETQ. CDR3 coding DNA: TGCGCCAGCACCCATGGCGGGATAGCTAACTATGGCTACACCTTC. The encoded protein is CASTHGGIANYGYTF.

This clone was counted between two and nine times. J is TRBJ2-7 and V is TRBV27; 8 bases agree with TRBD2. CDR1 and CDR2 (germline): MNHEY, SMNVEV (reference sequence). J lost 3 bases, V lost 2 bases, and 6 bases had no gene match. The CDR3 is made up of 15 amino acids. The CDR3 sequence is CASSLQSGGFYEQYF. Written as DNA, the CDR3 is TGTGCCAGCAGTTTACAATCGGGAGGGTTCTACGAGCAGTACTTC.

The rearrangement joins TRBV19 to TRBJ2-7; the D is unclear. V was clipped by 3 bases and J by 3 bases, with 9 bases between them. Germline-derived CDR1 and CDR2 are LNHDA and SQIVND (reference sequence). The CDR3 totals 13 residues. The CDR3 sequence: CASSISSHYEQYF. The CDR3 region has the DNA TGTGCCAGTAGTATCTCAAGCCACTACGAGCAGTACTTC.

The genes are TRBV6-5 and TRBJ1-5; TRBD1 matches 7 bases. This CDR3 region has 15 residues. Germline V lookup: CDR1 MNHEY, CDR2 SVGAGI. Trimming cost V 7 bases and J 4 bases; bases outside gene matches: 10. The CDR3 region has the DNA TGTGCCAGCAAACCCGGGACAGTACGAAATCAGCCCCAGCATTTT. This gives the protein CASKPGTVRNQPQHF.

Only one count was recorded for this clone. This chain uses TRBV24-1 with TRBJ2-5; the D is unclear. The V end lost 4 bases, the J end lost 0 bases, and 5 bases lay between the germline ends. The CDR3 has 13 amino acids. Per the germline V gene, CDR1 is KGHDR and CDR2 is SFDVKD. This CDR3 reads CATSETNQETQYF. CDR3 DNA: TGTGCCACCAGTGAGACAAACCAAGAGACCCAGTACTTC.

This clone occurred once. This chain uses TRBV9 with TRBJ1-6; D call uncertain. V was clipped by 3 bases and J by 7 bases, with 11 bases between them. This CDR3 is built from 14 residues. From germline, CDR1 is SGDLS and CDR2 YYNGEE. CDR3 sequence: CASSGRTGNSPLHF. CDR3 nucleotide sequence: TGTGCCAGCAGCGGACGGACGGGGAATTCACCCCTCCACTTT.

The chain couples TRBV2 to TRBJ2-1; TRBD2 aligns across 9 bases. CDR1 is SNHLY and CDR2 is FYNNEI in the germline V gene. After removal of 11 bases from V and 8 bases from J, the junction contained 7 bases not matched to a gene. This CDR3 region has 12 residues. CDR3 loop: CASRAGGYEQFF. The DNA for the CDR3 is TGTGCCTCAAGAGCGGGAGGATATGAGCAGTTCTTC.